These 25 T cell receptor beta chains were all obtained from the same sample, sequenced in a study of blood T cell repertoires in COVID-19. Data came from immunoSEQ multiplex PCR; TCRdb stores just in-frame clones and leaves some out. This sample has some 150,000 clones, with approximately 85% found just once. The material sequenced was peripheral blood. These receptors originate from a woman in her sixties with COVID-19, enrolled during active disease.

This chain uses TRBV4-3 with TRBJ2-5, with D possibly being TRBD2 (7 bases). Trimming took off 3 bases at V and 4 bases at J, with 15 bases between the two ends. Germline assignment: CDR1 LGHNA and CDR2 YSLEER. The CDR3 spans 15 residues. CDR3 coding DNA: TGCGCCAGCAGCCAGACTCCGGGGGGCTTAGAGACCCAGTACTTC. Amino acids: CASSQTPGGLETQYF.

The chain carries TRBV5-4 and TRBJ1-2; 9 nucleotides match TRBD1. The V and J ends lost 6 bases and 3 bases, in that order; junction bases with no gene match: 6. Germline CDR1 and CDR2: SGHNT and YYREEE (reference sequence). The CDR3 has 14 residues. The CDR3 bases are TGTGCCAGCAACACAGGGGGCGTAGACTATGGCTACACCTTC. Residues: CASNTGGVDYGYTF.

The gene calls are TRBV7-3 and TRBJ2-7, with TRBD1 identical over 10 bases. Germline assignment: CDR1 SGHTA and CDR2 FQGTGA. CDR3 length: 15 residues. The V segment lost 6 bases and the J segment 2 bases; nucleotides outside the gene matches: 7. The CDR3: CASSKDGTGAYEQYF. In DNA form, the CDR3 reads TGTGCCAGCAGTAAAGACGGGACAGGGGCCTACGAGCAGTACTTC.

The chain combines TRBV9 with TRBJ2-1; TRBD1 matches at 7 bases. Trimming at V came to 3 bases and at J to 0 bases, leaving 9 bases not matched to a gene. The germline CDR1 and CDR2 sequences are SGDLS and YYNGEE. This CDR3 has 17 amino acids. CDR3 nucleotide sequence: TGTGCCAGCAGCGGGGGGACAGCACCGAGCTCCTACAATGAGCAGTTCTTC. This encodes CASSGGTAPSSYNEQFF. The full variable domain, in which reference TRBV9 and TRBJ2-1 provide the parts outside the CDR3, is DSGVTQTPKHLITATGQRVTLRCSPRSGDLSVYWYQQSLDQGLQFLIQYYNGEERAKGNILERFSAQQFPDLHSELNLSSLELGDSALYFCASSGGTAPSSYNEQFFGPGTRLTVL.

The chain carries TRBV4-1 and TRBJ1-2, with 7 bases matching TRBD1. Germline V gene data show CDR1 as MGHRA and CDR2 as YSYEKL. V lost 1 base to trimming and J lost 3 bases; unmatched junction nucleotides: 8. This CDR3 region has 16 residues. The CDR3 bases are TGCGCCAGCAGCCAAGGCCAAACCGGGACAGACTATGGCTACACCTTC. It yields the protein CASSQGQTGTDYGYTF.

The chain joins TRBV5-4 to TRBJ2-7; 12 bases match TRBD1. CDR1 and CDR2 from the germline V gene are SGHNT and YYREEE (reference sequence). The CDR3 consists of 15 residues. V lost 4 bases, J lost 5 bases, and 7 bases stayed unmatched. CDR3 nucleotides: TGTGCCAGCAGCATCCCGGGACAGGGGGCCGACGAGCAGTACTTC. This translates into CASSIPGQGADEQYF.

The rearrangement uses TRBV19 and TRBJ2-1; TRBD2 matches at 13 bases. This CDR3 has 17 amino acids. Germline V gene sequence: CDR1 LNHDA, CDR2 SQIVND (reference sequence). Trimming removed 10 bases from V and 6 bases from J; junction bases left unmatched: 15. CDR3 residues: CATLKLTSGGPGNEQFF. Here the CDR3 DNA reads TGTGCCACCCTTAAGTTGACTAGCGGGGGGCCTGGCAATGAGCAGTTCTTC.

The chain employs TRBV7-9 and TRBJ1-4; the D gene is possibly TRBD1 (5 bases). The germline V gene has CDR1 SEHNR and CDR2 FQNEAQ (reference sequence). The CDR3 extends over 18 amino acids. V was shortened by 5 bases and J by 3 bases, with 22 bases between the two germline ends. The CDR3 is CASSGETAGPIPNEKLFF. The DNA for the CDR3 is TGTGCCAGCAGCGGCGAGACAGCTGGCCCGATACCTAATGAAAAACTGTTTTTT.

This clone was counted once. The J gene is TRBJ2-7, the V gene TRBV3-1 (or the pseudogene TRBV3-2); D is unclear. The V gene lost 1 base and the J gene lost 0 bases, with 7 bases spanning the gap. The CDR3 runs to 14 residues. Per the germline V gene, CDR1 is LGHDT and CDR2 is YNNKEL (reference sequence). CDR3 in amino acids: CASSQGLISYEQYF. The DNA of the CDR3 is TGTGCCAGCAGCCAAGGACTGATCTCCTACGAGCAGTACTTC.

At least ten counts were recorded for this clone. The chain links TRBV5-1 to TRBJ1-4; a possible D gene is TRBD1 (6 bases). The CDR3 extends over 14 amino acids. Trimming left V 4 bases short and J 7 bases short, with 14 bases between. Germline V gene sequence: CDR1 SGHRS, CDR2 YFSETQ. CDR3 coding DNA: TGCGCCAGCAGCCTACAGGGCAGGGGTGAAAAACTGTTTTTT. Its translation is CASSLQGRGEKLFF.

The chain combines TRBV7-9 with TRBJ2-3; 9 nucleotides agree with TRBD2. The CDR3 totals 17 residues. Germline V gene data show CDR1 as SEHNR and CDR2 as FQNEAQ (reference sequence). The junction had 9 bases not matched to a gene; V was cut back by 1 base and J by 4 bases. CDR3 region: CASSLGQSGGPADTQYF. In DNA, the CDR3 is TGTGCCAGCAGCTTAGGGCAAAGCGGGGGGCCCGCAGATACGCAGTATTTT.

V is TRBV27 and J is TRBJ2-7; 8 nucleotides align to TRBD1. Germline V gives CDR1 MNHEY, CDR2 SMNVEV (reference sequence). The V gene end was trimmed by 10 bases and the J gene end by 6 bases; junction bases not matched to a gene: 11. This CDR3 is built from 13 residues. For the CDR3, the DNA is TGTGCCATCATGGGGACAGGCGGAATCGAGCAGTACTTC. The encoded protein is CAIMGTGGIEQYF.

The chain carries TRBV11-2 and TRBJ2-1; D is uncertain. The length of the CDR3 is 11 residues. V was cut by 6 bases and J by 6 bases, with 6 bases left in between. From germline, CDR1 is SGHAT and CDR2 FQNNGV. Written as DNA, the CDR3 is TGTGCCAGCAGTCAGATCAATGAGCAGTTCTTC. It is translated as CASSQINEQFF.

This chain joins TRBV7-6 and TRBJ1-6, with TRBD1 matching 12 bases. The CDR3 loop spans 16 amino acids. Germline V gene sequence: CDR1 SGHVS, CDR2 FNYEAQ. The ends lost 1 base at V and 10 bases at J; junction bases unmatched: 5. The CDR3 protein is CASSLGDRGLRSPLHF. The DNA for the CDR3 is TGTGCCAGCAGCTTAGGGGACAGGGGGCTGAGGTCACCCCTCCACTTT. Complete variable domain (other parts from reference TRBV7-6 and TRBJ1-6): GAGVSQSPRYKVTKRGQDVALRCDPISGHVSLYWYRQALGQGPEFLTYFNYEAQQDKSGLPNDRFSAERPEGSISTLTIQRTEQRDSAMYRCASSLGDRGLRSPLHFGNGTRLTVT.

The CDR3 loop is CASSSTVTNSPLHF. The CDR3 nucleotides read TGTGCCAGCAGCTCGACTGTCACTAATTCACCCCTCCACTTT. V and J are TRBV7-9 and TRBJ1-6; D remains unclear. V dropped 4 bases and J dropped 6 bases, with 10 bases sitting between them. CDR3 length: 14 residues. Germline lookup yields CDR1 SEHNR and CDR2 FQNEAQ (reference sequence).

The V gene is TRBV5-5, the J gene TRBJ1-5, with a tentative D call TRBD1 (5 bases). V shed 4 bases and J shed 5 bases, with 19 bases lying between them. Germline CDR1 is SGHKS and CDR2 is YYEKEE (reference sequence). The CDR3 extends over 16 amino acids. CDR3 amino acids: CASSGRPGLNDQPQHF. DNA of the CDR3: TGTGCCAGCAGCGGGAGGCCGGGACTTAATGATCAGCCCCAGCATTTT.

The chain recombines TRBV2 with TRBJ1-5, with a tentative D call TRBD1 (5 bases). The CDR3 covers 14 residues. V lost 9 bases and J lost 2, with 14 bases in between. The germline CDR1 and CDR2 sequences are SNHLY and FYNNEI. This CDR3 is CASEGVFGNQPQHF. CDR3 coding DNA: TGTGCCAGTGAAGGGGTATTTGGCAATCAGCCCCAGCATTTT.

This chain links TRBV6-5 with TRBJ1-1, with 10 bases aligning to TRBD1. The germline CDR1 and CDR2 sequences are MNHEY and SVGAGI. This CDR3 has 14 amino acids. Trimming at V came to 4 bases and at J to 6 bases, leaving 5 bases not matched to a gene. As DNA, the CDR3 is TGTGCCAGCAGTTCCCTGACAGGGGGCCCTGAAGCTTTCTTT. Residues: CASSSLTGGPEAFF.

The chain employs TRBV18 and TRBJ2-3; 10 bases are a match to TRBD1. The CDR3 runs 18 residues. V lost 3 bases, J lost 1 base, and 10 bases stayed unmatched. Germline CDR1 is KGHSH and CDR2 is LQKENI. CDR3 amino acids: CASSPPGQGFMGTDTQYF. CDR3 bases: TGTGCCAGCTCACCCCCGGGACAGGGGTTTATGGGCACAGATACGCAGTATTTT.

This clone has more than one count but fewer than ten. This chain connects TRBV6-1 to TRBJ1-2; D is possibly TRBD1 (5 bases). The V and J ends lost 1 base and 2 bases respectively, with 8 bases between them. Germline values: CDR1 MNHNS, CDR2 SASEGT. The CDR3 consists of 14 residues. The CDR3 coding sequence is TGTGCCAGCAGTGAAGGGGGGGTAAACTATGGCTACACCTTC. This encodes CASSEGGVNYGYTF.

This rearrangement joins TRBV4-1 to TRBJ2-7, with 8 bases matching TRBD1. CDR1 MGHRA and CDR2 YSYEKL come from the germline V gene. Germline trimming cut 4 bases from V and 5 bases from J; bases unmatched to any gene: 10. The CDR3 consists of 15 residues. CDR3 sequence reads: CASSRGKDRAHEQYF. In nucleotides, the CDR3 is TGCGCCAGCAGCCGGGGGAAGGACAGGGCACACGAGCAGTACTTC.

The chain combines TRBV27 with TRBJ2-7, with D tentatively TRBD1 (5 bases). The germline gives CDR1 MNHEY, CDR2 SMNVEV (reference sequence). Trimming pared 8 bases from V and 1 base from J, leaving 18 bases between. The CDR3 runs 15 residues. The CDR3 protein is CASAVGDYRSYEQYF. Here the CDR3 DNA reads TGTGCCAGCGCCGTAGGGGATTATAGGTCCTACGAGCAGTACTTC.

This CDR3 is CASSYQDRNNSPLHF. For the CDR3, the DNA is TGTGCCAGCAGTTACCAGGACAGGAATAATTCACCCCTCCACTTT. The chain joins TRBV6-5 to TRBJ1-6; TRBD1 agrees at 7 bases. The CDR3 runs to 15 residues. The germline CDR1 and CDR2 sequences are MNHEY and SVGAGI. The ends lost 2 bases at V and 5 bases at J; junction bases unmatched: 3.

The chain combines TRBV6-5 with TRBJ1-4, with a tentative D call TRBD1 (5 bases). V lost 8 bases to trimming and J lost 0 bases, with 10 bases between them. Germline V CDR1 and CDR2: MNHEY, SVGAGI. This CDR3 spans 14 amino acids. The CDR3 reads CASGGVATNEKLFF. CDR3 sequence (DNA): TGTGCCAGCGGGGGGGTGGCAACTAATGAAAAACTGTTTTTT.

As regards this clone: The same CDR3 can be traced to other DNA sequences in this sample. The rearrangement links TRBV9 to TRBJ1-3; D gene unclear. CDR1 and CDR2 (germline): SGDLS, YYNGEE. V shed 0 bases and J shed 4 bases, with 8 bases lying between them. The CDR3 sequence is 14 residues long. CDR3 residues: CASSVGTAGNTIYF. As DNA, the CDR3 is TGTGCCAGCAGCGTAGGAACAGCCGGAAACACCATATATTTT.